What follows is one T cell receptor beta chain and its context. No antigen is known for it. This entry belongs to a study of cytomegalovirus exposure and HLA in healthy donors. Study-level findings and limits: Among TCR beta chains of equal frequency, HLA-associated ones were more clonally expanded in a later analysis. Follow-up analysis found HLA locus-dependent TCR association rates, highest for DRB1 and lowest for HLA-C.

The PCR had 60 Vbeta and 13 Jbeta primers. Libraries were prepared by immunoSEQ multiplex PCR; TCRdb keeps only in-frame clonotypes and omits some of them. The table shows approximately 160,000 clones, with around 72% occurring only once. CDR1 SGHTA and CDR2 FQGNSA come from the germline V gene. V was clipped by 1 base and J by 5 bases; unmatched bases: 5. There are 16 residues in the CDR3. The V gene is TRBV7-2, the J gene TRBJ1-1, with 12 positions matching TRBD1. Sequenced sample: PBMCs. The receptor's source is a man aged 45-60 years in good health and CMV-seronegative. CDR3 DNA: TGTGCCAGCAGCTTAGGGGGACAGGGGGCGTTGACTGAAGCTTTCTTT. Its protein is CASSLGGQGALTEAFF.